This T cell receptor beta chain was sequenced during a study of blood T cells in healthy people across ages. The CDR3 is made up of 14 amino acids. V was cut by 3 bases and J by 1 base, with 9 bases left in between. Germline assignment: CDR1 MNHEY and CDR2 SMNVEV (reference sequence). A second about 7 to 12 cycle PCR used barcoded and J-beta primers. TCRdb used MiXCR to reprocess the 5' RACE reads, holding one entry per CDR3 protein. The data contain hundreds of thousands of distinct CDR3 sequences, approximately 53% of them seen just once; the ten biggest clones take up roughly 25%. Donors gave roughly 9.1 milliliters of peripheral blood apiece. Per individual sample, total RNA of at least 5.5 micrograms was extracted.

The sequence was obtained from a man aged 40-55 years in good health. Sequencing was performed on blood. The rearrangement joins TRBV27 to TRBJ1-1; D gene unclear. CDR3 amino acids: CASSLIQSNTEAFF. CDR3 DNA sequence: TGTGCCAGCAGTTTGATACAATCGAACACTGAAGCTTTCTTT.